Listed here is a single T cell receptor beta chain. Its binding antigen is unknown. The record originates from a study of CXCR3-negative and CXCR3-positive naive CD8 T cells (dated by TCRdb to the late 2010s). Regarding the study in general: In total, 110 million to 150 million TRB reads were obtained, corresponding to roughly 1.5 +/- 0.3 million reads per library. Diversity and physicochemical repertoire analyses were performed on about eleven donors pooled from two independent experiments. Naive subsets from several donors and memory cells from 3 donors were included in the TRBV-TRBJ cluster analysis. On the study overall, not on this receptor specifically: Within the same donor, TRBV-TRBJ usage looked similar between naive CXCR3-negative and CXCR3-positive cells, but memory cells had distinct patterns. Repertoire diversity was comparably high in both naive subsets but much lower in memory CD8+ T cells. Because surface CD5, which has been linked to self-reactivity in mice, was comparable between naive subsets, TCR interaction strength was also inferred from TRB CDR3 physicochemical properties. Freshly isolated PBMCs were used for most assays because CXCR3 expression partially decreased after cryopreservation. Compared with CXCR3-negative naive cells, CXCR3-positive naive cells had TRB CDR3s with higher hydrophobicity (lower Kidera factor 4), lower energy, and higher strength and volume indices.

The CDR3 covers 16 residues, taking in both the cysteine and the phenylalanine. There is no recorded DNA. The sequencing machine was a NextSeq 550. The Human TCR Profiling Kit (MiLaboratory) was used to make UMI-labeled 5' RACE TRB cDNA libraries. The full amount of extracted RNA was used for cDNA synthesis, and the full amount of resulting cDNA was used for PCR amplification. Libraries were prepared in parallel using an identical number of PCR cycles. The paper's data handling went like this. With a requirement of at least two reads per UMI, MIGEC and MiXCR extracted about 52,000 +/- 9,100 unique UMI-labeled TRB cDNA molecules per library. On average, each library contained approximately 40,000 +/- 10,000 functional in-frame TRB CDR3 nucleotide clonotypes without stop codons. After downsampling to 5000 UMI-labeled TRB molecules per sample, diversity metrics such as normalized Shannon-Wiener and Chao1 were calculated in VDJtools. Clonotype-size-weighted physicochemical properties of the central five CDR3 residues (interaction energy, strength, volume and Kidera factor 4) were computed in VDJtools. TCRdb reprocessed the reads, reporting each CDR3 protein sequence once and no DNA. The V and J calls and clone size are TCRdb's, not the authors'. This sample's listing comprises 150,000 to 180,000 distinct CDR3 sequences. The ten largest clones capture 0.45% to 0.55% of the sample.

For every CD8+ T cell subset, around 300,000 cells were flow-sorted straight into RLT lysis buffer, and each subset was sorted in triplicate. To exclude memory contaminants, naive CD8+ T cells were stringently defined as CD45RO-CCR7+CD27+CD95-. Standard density gradient centrifugation was used to isolate peripheral blood mononuclear cells from buffy coats. A FACSAria III was used to flow-sort naive CD8+ T cells into CXCR3-negative and CXCR3-positive populations. An RNeasy Mini Kit was used to extract total RNA from the sorted cells. Sequencing was carried out using naive CXCR3+ CD8+ T cells from blood. This specimen's cell subset or site label, per the study, means: CD45RO-CCR7+CD27+CD95- naive CD8+ T cells expressing CXCR3 (TNR3+). The chain is assembled from TRBV12-3 or TRBV12-4 and TRBJ2-5; without DNA, the TCRdb call of TRBD1 cannot be checked. This receptor was obtained from a human donor in good health. Some clones in this sample may be carry-over from other donors' samples. The CDR3 here reads CASTTTRQGDWETQYF.